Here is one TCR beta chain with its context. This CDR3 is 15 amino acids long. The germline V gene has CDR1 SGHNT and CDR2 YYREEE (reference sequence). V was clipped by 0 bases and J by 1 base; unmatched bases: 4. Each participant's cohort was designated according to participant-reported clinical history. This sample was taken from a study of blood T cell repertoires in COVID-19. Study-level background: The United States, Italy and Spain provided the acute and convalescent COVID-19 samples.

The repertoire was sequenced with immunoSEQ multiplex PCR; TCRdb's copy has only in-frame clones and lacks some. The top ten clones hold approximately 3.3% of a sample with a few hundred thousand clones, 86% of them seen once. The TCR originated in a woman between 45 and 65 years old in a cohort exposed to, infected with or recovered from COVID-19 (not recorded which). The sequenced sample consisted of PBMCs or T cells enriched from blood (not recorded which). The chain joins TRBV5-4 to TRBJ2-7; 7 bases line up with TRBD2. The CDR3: CASSLASGGSYEQYF. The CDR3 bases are TGTGCCAGCAGCTTGGCCTCCGGGGGGTCCTACGAGCAGTACTTC.